The rows below give T cell receptor beta chains drawn from one sample of a study of blood T cell repertoires in COVID-19. Sequenced by immunoSEQ multiplex PCR; TCRdb stores in-frame clones only, minus some. The sample holds about 300,000 clones, more than 80% seen once. Source material: peripheral blood. Source of these receptors: a man younger than 35 who had recovered from COVID-19. Each CDR3 is given with its conserved first and last residue. D genes are given only for firm matches. Where a row states a size, it is once, few, many or the class of an expanded clone; other rows omit it.

v_call	d_call	j_call	clone_size	cdr3_aa	cdr3_nt
TRBV7-6	TRBD1	TRBJ2-5	few	CASSFNRGPETQYF	TGTGCCAGCAGCTTTAACAGGGGGCCGGAGACCCAGTACTTC
TRBV6-5	-	TRBJ2-7	-	CASSSTNEQYF	TGTGCCAGCAGCTCAACAAACGAGCAGTACTTC
TRBV19	TRBD1	TRBJ1-2	-	CASSITLTGARANYGYTF	TGTGCCAGTAGTATTACCCTCACAGGGGCCCGAGCTAACTATGGCTACACCTTC
TRBV6-1	-	TRBJ2-7	-	CASSEGSLSREQYF	TGTGCCAGCAGTGAAGGATCCCTTTCGAGAGAGCAGTACTTC
TRBV6-5	TRBD1	TRBJ2-2	-	CASSYTTGATGELFF	TGTGCCAGCAGTTACACGACAGGGGCCACCGGGGAGCTGTTTTTT
TRBV27	-	TRBJ2-7	-	CASSLASPYEQYF	TGTGCCAGCAGTTTGGCATCTCCCTACGAGCAGTACTTC
TRBV12-5	TRBD1	TRBJ1-5	-	CASGLDPTGYSNQPQHF	TGTGCTAGTGGTTTGGACCCGACAGGGTATAGCAATCAGCCCCAGCATTTT
TRBV19	TRBD1	TRBJ2-7	-	CATHEGQGASEQYF	TGTGCCACCCACGAGGGACAGGGGGCAAGCGAGCAGTACTTC
TRBV19	TRBD2	TRBJ2-1	-	CASRLAGVSEQFF	TGTGCCAGCCGACTAGCGGGTGTAAGTGAGCAGTTCTTC
TRBV5-6	-	TRBJ1-2	-	CASSLGGNSYTF	TGTGCCAGCAGCTTGGGCGGCAACAGCTACACCTTC
TRBV7-2	TRBD1	TRBJ2-2	-	CASNRQGYTGELFF	TGTGCCAGCAACCGACAGGGTTACACCGGGGAGCTGTTTTTT
TRBV5-4	TRBD1	TRBJ2-7	-	CAMEDRQATYEQYF	TGTGCCATGGAGGACAGGCAAGCAACCTACGAGCAGTACTTC
TRBV11-1	-	TRBJ1-3	-	CASSPGGNTIYF	TGTGCCAGCAGCCCGGGAGGGAACACCATATATTTT
TRBV6-1	TRBD2	TRBJ2-1	-	CASSAGGRLLYNEQFF	TGTGCCAGCAGTGCTGGCGGGAGGCTGCTCTACAATGAGCAGTTCTTC
TRBV4-1	-	TRBJ1-2	-	CASRQASSGYTF	TGCGCCAGCAGACAGGCTTCCTCTGGCTACACCTTC
TRBV4-3	TRBD1	TRBJ2-7	-	CASSQALRDSKGLYEQYF	TGCGCCAGCAGCCAAGCCCTCCGGGACAGTAAAGGTCTCTACGAGCAGTACTTC
TRBV10-2	-	TRBJ2-5	-	CASRDTGGGGETQYF	TGCGCCAGCAGGGACACAGGGGGCGGGGGGGAGACCCAGTACTTC
TRBV5-4	TRBD1	TRBJ1-1	once	CASSLDRARTFMNTEAFF	TGTGCCAGCAGCCTGGACAGGGCTCGGACTTTTATGAACACTGAAGCTTTCTTT
TRBV18	-	TRBJ2-7	-	CASSPRGRAQNRSYEQYF	TGTGCCAGCTCACCACGGGGCAGGGCTCAGAACAGGTCCTACGAGCAGTACTTC
TRBV28	-	TRBJ1-5	-	CASTPRPRQHF	TGTGCCAGCACCCCCAGGCCCAGACAGCATTTT
TRBV19	TRBD2	TRBJ2-1	-	CASSTLAGAGNEQFF	TGTGCCAGTAGTACCCTAGCGGGGGCCGGCAATGAGCAGTTCTTC
TRBV6-5	-	TRBJ2-4	-	CASSYSMTGDQYF	TGTGCCAGCAGTTACTCCATGACAGGAGACCAGTACTTC
TRBV7-9	-	TRBJ2-1	once	CASSFGTSYNEQFF	TGTGCCAGCAGCTTTGGGACTTCCTACAATGAGCAGTTCTTC
TRBV4-1	-	TRBJ2-7	-	CASSQVEGGTVTYEQYF	TGCGCCAGCAGCCAGGTAGAGGGCGGGACAGTAACCTACGAGCAGTACTTC
TRBV7-8	TRBD1	TRBJ1-2	few	CASSLLESKGQGQPYGYTF	TGTGCCAGCAGCTTACTCGAAAGTAAGGGACAGGGCCAACCCTATGGCTACACCTTC
TRBV7-2	TRBD1	TRBJ1-1	-	CASSLEARGSEAFF	TGTGCCAGCAGCTTAGAAGCCAGGGGGTCTGAAGCTTTCTTT
TRBV3-1/TRBV3-2	-	TRBJ1-5	-	CASSDARESNQPQHF	TGTGCCAGCAGCGACGCTCGGGAGAGCAATCAGCCCCAGCATTTT
TRBV11-1	-	TRBJ1-1	-	CASSLGGVTEAFF	TGTGCCAGCAGCTTAGGGGGGGTTACTGAAGCTTTCTTT
TRBV7-6	-	TRBJ2-3	-	CASSTLPPTTIEGRTDTQYF	TGTGCCAGCAGCACCCTGCCCCCGACTACCATTGAAGGTCGCACAGATACGCAGTATTTT
TRBV7-2	-	TRBJ1-2	once	CASSFRPPANYGYTF	TGTGCCAGCAGCTTCAGGCCCCCCGCGAACTATGGCTACACCTTC
TRBV3-1/TRBV3-2	TRBD2	TRBJ2-7	once	CASSRTSGDREQYF	TGTGCCAGCAGCAGGACTAGCGGGGACCGGGAGCAGTACTTC
TRBV6-2/TRBV6-3	TRBD2	TRBJ2-1	-	CASSDLRGGWNEQFF	TGTGCCAGCAGTGATCTGCGGGGGGGCTGGAATGAGCAGTTCTTC
TRBV4-2	-	TRBJ1-1	-	CASSQDRGGSMNTEAFF	TGTGCCAGCAGCCAAGATCGGGGGGGATCTATGAACACTGAAGCTTTCTTT
TRBV27	TRBD2	TRBJ2-3	once	CASSQGGRGTDTQYF	TGTGCCAGCAGTCAGGGAGGGAGAGGGACAGATACGCAGTATTTT
TRBV4-1	TRBD1	TRBJ1-5	once	CASTRTTGERQPQHF	TGCGCCAGCACCCGCACAACAGGGGAGCGTCAGCCCCAGCATTTT
TRBV12-3/TRBV12-4	TRBD1	TRBJ2-5	-	CASSGQVQETQYF	TGTGCCAGCAGTGGACAGGTCCAAGAGACCCAGTACTTC
TRBV4-1	-	TRBJ1-2	-	CASSQDVGGSNYGYTF	TGCGCCAGCAGCCAAGATGTGGGAGGTTCCAACTATGGCTACACCTTC
TRBV13	TRBD1	TRBJ2-7	-	CASSFPGTGYIEQYF	TGTGCCAGCAGCTTCCCCGGGACAGGGTATATCGAGCAGTACTTC
TRBV4-1	-	TRBJ2-5	-	CASSHSVGEETQYF	TGCGCCAGCAGCCACTCAGTAGGGGAAGAGACCCAGTACTTC
TRBV5-1	TRBD1	TRBJ1-3	-	CASSLGPGGSGNTIYF	TGCGCCAGCAGCTTGGGCCCAGGGGGCTCTGGAAACACCATATATTTT
TRBV6-5	TRBD1	TRBJ1-4	-	CASRALQGANEKLFF	TGTGCCAGCAGGGCGTTACAGGGGGCTAATGAAAAACTGTTTTTT
TRBV14	TRBD1	TRBJ2-7	once	CASSWGQGGYEQYF	TGTGCCAGCAGCTGGGGACAGGGGGGCTACGAGCAGTACTTC
TRBV27	TRBD2	TRBJ2-5	-	CASSLRGAGGQETQYF	TGTGCCAGCAGTTTACGGGGGGCGGGGGGTCAAGAGACCCAGTACTTC
TRBV9	-	TRBJ2-7	-	CASSVAAGLVEQYF	TGTGCCAGCAGCGTAGCGGCAGGGTTGGTAGAGCAGTACTTC
TRBV7-6	TRBD2	TRBJ2-7	-	CASTPGAAGGAYEQYF	TGTGCCAGCACCCCCGGGGCAGCGGGAGGAGCCTACGAGCAGTACTTC
TRBV19	TRBD2	TRBJ2-1	-	CASSTRTSGRNEQFF	TGTGCCAGTAGTACCCGGACTAGCGGGAGAAATGAGCAGTTCTTC
TRBV6-2/TRBV6-3	-	TRBJ2-6	-	CASSLTGSGANVLTF	TGTGCCAGCAGCCTTACAGGATCTGGGGCCAACGTCCTGACTTTC
TRBV5-4	-	TRBJ1-1	few	CASSLDRDTEAFF	TGTGCCAGCAGCTTGGACAGGGACACTGAAGCTTTCTTT
TRBV10-3	-	TRBJ2-5	-	CAISDPGGGLQETQYF	TGTGCCATCAGTGACCCGGGGGGCGGACTTCAAGAGACCCAGTACTTC
TRBV10-3	TRBD2	TRBJ2-2	-	CAIAASGRDTGELFF	TGTGCCATAGCAGCTAGCGGCAGGGACACCGGGGAGCTGTTTTTT
TRBV9	TRBD1	TRBJ1-1	-	CASSPGQGHTNTEAFF	TGTGCCAGCAGCCCGGGACAGGGGCACACGAACACTGAAGCTTTCTTT
TRBV10-2	TRBD2	TRBJ2-1	-	CASRTSGISNEQFF	TGCGCCAGCAGAACTAGCGGGATCTCCAATGAGCAGTTCTTC
TRBV19	TRBD1	TRBJ1-2	-	CASSPTGTGGYGYTF	TGTGCCAGTAGTCCGACCGGGACAGGGGGCTATGGCTACACCTTC
TRBV7-2	-	TRBJ1-2	-	CASSFGTYYGYTF	TGTGCCAGCAGCTTTGGGACATATTATGGCTACACCTTC